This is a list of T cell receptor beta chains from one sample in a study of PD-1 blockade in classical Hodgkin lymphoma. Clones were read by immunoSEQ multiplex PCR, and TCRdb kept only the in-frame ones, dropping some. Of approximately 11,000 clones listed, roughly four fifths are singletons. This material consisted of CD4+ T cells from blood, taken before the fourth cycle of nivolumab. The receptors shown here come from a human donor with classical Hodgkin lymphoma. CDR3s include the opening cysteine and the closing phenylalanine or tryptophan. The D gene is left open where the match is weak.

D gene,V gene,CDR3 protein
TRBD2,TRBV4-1,CASSQVWTSGTYEQYF
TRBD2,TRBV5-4,CASSLGLAGGRSSTDTQYF
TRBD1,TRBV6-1,CASSEWDRDPYF
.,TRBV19,CASSETGRNTGELFF
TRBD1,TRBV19,CASSPGQGYEKLFF
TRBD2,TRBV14,CASSQEWIAGVTDTQYF
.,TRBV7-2,CASSLEGTQNEQFF
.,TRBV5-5,CASSLAVRDNGYTF
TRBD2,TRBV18,CASSPLAGESEQYF
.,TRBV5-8,CASSRKGPYEQYF
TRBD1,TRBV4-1,CASGQGPGQINEKLFF
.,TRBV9,CASSVDSERMNTEAFF
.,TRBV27,CASSLKGRTEAFF
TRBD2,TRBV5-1,CASSLGRASGIDTQYF
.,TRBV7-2,CASSLALHFSYEQYF
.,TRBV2,CASKGTTGAETQYF
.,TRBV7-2,CASSLGRPATRGGYTF
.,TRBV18,CASSRGVSNQPQHF
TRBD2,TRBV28,CASSSPDGGFRAGGFRNEQFF
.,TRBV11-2,CASSPRASSFGMNTEAFF
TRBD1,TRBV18,CASSLRTGADTQYF
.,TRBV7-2,CASQQIPNYGYTF
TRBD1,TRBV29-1,CSAGDSKETQYF
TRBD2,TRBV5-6,CASSPAGTSPQFF
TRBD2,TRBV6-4,CASTRLAGSSYNEQFF
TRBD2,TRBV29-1,CSVLAGGASTGELFF
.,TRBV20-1,CSATGGETQYF
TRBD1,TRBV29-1,CSGLTGERETQYF
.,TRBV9,CASSVIGNGEKLFF
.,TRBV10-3,CAISAGGETQYF
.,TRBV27,CASRQSVENGYTF
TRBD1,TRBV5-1,CASSLEGQAYNEQFF
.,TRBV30,CAWSRGLNNEQFF
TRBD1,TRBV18,CASSSNRGGTNEKLFF
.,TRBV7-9,CASSPGYEQYF
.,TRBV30,CAWSRGGSGNTIYF
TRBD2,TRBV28,CATYQQRGSPLKYF
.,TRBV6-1,CASGGWHEQFF
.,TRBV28,CASRPLGAGEQPLHF
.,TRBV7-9,CASSFEGRDTEAFF
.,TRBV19,CASSIRTTISGANVLTF
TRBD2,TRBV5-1,CASSLGIAGTDTQYF
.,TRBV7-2,CATKNTVLGELFF
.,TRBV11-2,CASSRQAPSGNTIYF
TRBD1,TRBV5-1,CASSYRGRETYGYTF